These 32 T cell receptor beta chains came from one sample sequenced in a study of CD8+CD57+ T cells in acquired aplastic anemia. Selection for sequencing was limited to patients who had shown CD8+CD57+ cell expansion by flow cytometry. Genomic DNA was employed as the template in profiling TCR beta VDJ and CDR3. Each CDR3 protein gets one entry after TCRdb re-called the reads with MiXCR. The table has roughly 200,000 distinct CDR3 sequences, approximately 60% seen once. Sequencing was carried out using sorted CD4+, CD8+, or CD8+CD57+ T cells (not recorded which) from PBMCs. The receptor source for this set is a human donor with aplastic anemia.

This clonotype appeared many times. J is TRBJ1-4 and V is TRBV9, with no clear D. This CDR3 spans 16 amino acids. Trimming stripped 0 bases from V and 0 bases from J, with 9 bases between. The germline V gene encodes CDR1 SGDLS and CDR2 YYNGEE. DNA of the CDR3: TGTGCCAGCAGCGTAGAGGCCGACTCAACTAATGAAAAACTGTTTTTT. Protein sequence: CASSVEADSTNEKLFF. The whole variable domain, remainder taken from reference TRBV9 and TRBJ1-4, is DSGVTQTPKHLITATGQRVTLRCSPRSGDLSVYWYQQSLDQGLQFLIQYYNGEERAKGNILERFSAQQFPDLHSELNLSSLELGDSALYFCASSVEADSTNEKLFFGSGTQLSVL.

The chain joins TRBV7-2 to TRBJ2-7; 9 bases are a match to TRBD2. CDR3 length: 17 residues. Per the germline V gene, CDR1 is SGHTA and CDR2 is FQGNSA. Trimming cost V 3 bases and J 0 bases; bases outside gene matches: 9. The CDR3 bases are TGTGCCAGCAGCTTTCTTGTCCCTAGCGGGAACTCCTACGAGCAGTACTTC. It yields the protein CASSFLVPSGNSYEQYF.

This chain links TRBV5-4 with TRBJ2-3; no firm D call. CDR3 size: 12 residues. Germline V gene sequence: CDR1 SGHNT, CDR2 YYREEE (reference sequence). V was trimmed by 4 bases and J by 2 bases, leaving 5 bases between them. The CDR3 region is CASSQSTDTQYF. In nucleotides, the CDR3 is TGTGCCAGCAGCCAGTCCACAGATACGCAGTATTTT.

The genes are TRBV5-4 and TRBJ2-7; D unresolved. V lost 3 bases and J 0 bases, leaving 10 bases between the germline ends. Germline CDR1 SGHNT, CDR2 YYREEE (reference sequence). There are 14 residues in the CDR3. The CDR3 coding sequence is TGTGCCAGCAGCTGGACGGAGAGCTCCTACGAGCAGTACTTC. It specifies CASSWTESSYEQYF.

The chain recombines TRBV12-3 or TRBV12-4 with TRBJ1-2; 12 nucleotides align to TRBD1. The CDR3 contains 15 residues. V shed 6 bases and J 4 bases; nucleotides not matched to a gene: 6. CDR3: CASSPGTGGGYGYTF. The DNA for the CDR3 is TGTGCCAGCAGCCCTGGGACAGGGGGCGGCTATGGCTACACCTTC.

The chain couples TRBV20-1 to TRBJ2-7; unclear D gene. V was cut by 5 bases and J by 1 base, with 12 bases left in between. This CDR3 has 13 residues. Germline V gene lookup returns CDR1 DFQATT and CDR2 SNEGSKA (reference sequence). CDR3 DNA sequence: TGCAGTGCTCCCAGGATGGGATCCTACGAGCAGTACTTC. Translating gives CSAPRMGSYEQYF.

This clonotype has just one count. The chain links TRBV11-2 to TRBJ2-7; D ambiguous. CDR3 length: 14 amino acids. The germline CDR1 and CDR2 sequences are SGHAT and FQNNGV. V dropped 1 base and J dropped 2 bases, with 9 bases sitting between them. The chain's CDR3 is CASSLVGGTYEQYF. The CDR3 coding sequence is TGTGCCAGCAGCTTAGTTGGCGGAACCTACGAGCAGTACTTC.

This clonotype turned up a few times. V and J are TRBV29-1 and TRBJ2-5, with 12 bases identical to TRBD2. CDR1 and CDR2 (germline): SQVTM, ANQGSEA. The V gene end was trimmed by 4 bases and the J gene end by 2 bases; junction bases not matched to a gene: 11. The CDR3 contains 17 residues. CDR3 in DNA: TGCAGCGTTGCTGGGCTAGCGGGGGGGTATGAACAAGAGACCCAGTACTTC. This encodes CSVAGLAGGYEQETQYF.

This clonotype was seen only a few times. One end of the junction does not line up with germline, which may come from a read error. The rearrangement joins TRBV2 to TRBJ1-2; D unclear. Germline lookup yields CDR1 SNHLY and CDR2 FYNNEI. This CDR3 has 10 amino acids. The CDR3 reads CASSEPGLPF. Written as DNA, the CDR3 is TGTGCCAGCAGTGAGCCCGGCTTGCCCTTC.

The CDR3 region is CASIPSLFDYGYTF. For the CDR3, the DNA is TGTGCCAGCATCCCGTCACTTTTCGACTATGGCTACACCTTC. V and J are TRBV7-9 and TRBJ1-2; no clear D. CDR1 and CDR2 from the germline V gene are SEHNR and FQNEAQ (reference sequence). The germline V and J ends were trimmed by 7 bases and 3 bases, with 15 bases remaining between them. This CDR3 has 14 residues.

CDR3 region: CASSYSQGAGEQYF. The CDR3, as DNA: TGTGCCAGCAGTTACTCCCAGGGGGCGGGCGAGCAGTACTTC. This chain joins TRBV6-6 and TRBJ2-7; 8 nucleotides align to TRBD1. Trimming removed 0 bases from V and 6 bases from J; junction bases left unmatched: 4. This CDR3 is built from 14 residues. Germline CDR1 MNHNY, CDR2 SVGAGI (reference sequence).

The chain carries TRBV24-1 and TRBJ1-5; 7 bases match TRBD1. V lost 3 bases, J lost 5 bases, and 3 bases stayed unmatched. Looked up from germline, CDR1 is KGHDR and CDR2 is SFDVKD. This CDR3 region has 14 residues. CDR3 in DNA: TGTGCCACCAGTGATCAGGGACAGCATCAGCCCCAGCATTTT. This translates into CATSDQGQHQPQHF.

The chain carries TRBV7-9 and TRBJ2-5; D may be TRBD1 (5 bases). The germline CDR1 and CDR2 sequences are SEHNR and FQNEAQ (reference sequence). The V and J ends lost 2 bases and 2 bases respectively, with 9 bases between them. The CDR3 covers 14 residues. The CDR3 DNA follows: TGTGCCAGCAGCTTAATGACAGTACAAGAGACCCAGTACTTC. This codes for CASSLMTVQETQYF.

This clonotype was counted ten times or more. The chain combines TRBV25-1 with TRBJ1-1; D remains unclear. The germline V gene encodes CDR1 MGHDK and CDR2 SYGVNS. V was cut by 1 base and J by 1 base, with 10 bases left in between. The CDR3 length is 15 residues. The CDR3 spells CASSESGAGNTEAFF. The CDR3 DNA reads TGTGCCAGCAGTGAATCGGGTGCGGGGAACACTGAAGCTTTCTTT.

The CDR3 bases are TGTGCCACCAGTGATTCGAACGTCGGGGGCTACACCTTC. It is translated as CATSDSNVGGYTF. The chain uses TRBV24-1 and TRBJ1-2; D unclear. Trimming pared 2 bases from V and 8 bases from J, leaving 11 bases between. CDR1 and CDR2 (germline): KGHDR, SFDVKD. The CDR3 is made up of 13 amino acids.

This sequence joins TRBV19 and TRBJ2-1, with no clear D. Germline V gene sequence: CDR1 LNHDA, CDR2 SQIVND (reference sequence). V lost 5 bases and J 5 bases, leaving 13 bases between the germline ends. This CDR3 is 14 amino acids long. The CDR3 bases are TGTGCCAGTAGTCCCCGGTCAAGCCACAATGAGCAGTTCTTC. Translation gives CASSPRSSHNEQFF.

The chain uses TRBV9 and TRBJ1-5; possibly TRBD1 for D (5 bases). The germline V and J ends were trimmed by 3 bases and 6 bases, with 16 bases remaining between them. The CDR3 runs 15 residues. From germline, CDR1 is SGDLS and CDR2 YYNGEE. The CDR3 here is CASSEGGGAGQPQHF. The CDR3 DNA reads TGTGCCAGCAGCGAGGGTGGAGGGGCTGGTCAGCCCCAGCATTTT.

The V and J genes are TRBV29-1 and TRBJ1-1; maybe TRBD1 (5 bases). The CDR3 is 11 amino acids. Germline V lookup: CDR1 SQVTM, CDR2 ANQGSEA. V was shortened by 5 bases and J by 4 bases, with 8 bases between the two germline ends. The CDR3 is CSVRDGTEAFF. The CDR3 nucleotides are TGCAGCGTTCGGGACGGCACTGAAGCTTTCTTT.

V gene TRBV20-1 combines with J gene TRBJ2-7, with a tentative D call TRBD2 (6 bases). V gave up 8 bases and J gave up 6 bases, with 11 bases separating them. The CDR3 has 10 residues. Germline CDR1 and CDR2: DFQATT and SNEGSKA (reference sequence). The CDR3, as DNA: TGCAGTCATCAGCGGGTCGAGCAGTACTTC. It yields the protein CSHQRVEQYF.

This clonotype was seen a few times. The rearrangement links TRBV24-1 to TRBJ2-5; 8 bases fit TRBD1. The germline V gene has CDR1 KGHDR and CDR2 SFDVKD. The trim removed 4 bases at V and 5 bases at J, leaving 5 bases unmatched. The CDR3 is 14 residues long. Here the CDR3 reads CATSDRRQGETQYF. DNA for the CDR3: TGTGCCACCAGTGACCGTAGACAGGGGGAGACCCAGTACTTC.

The gene calls are TRBV24-1 and TRBJ2-1, with TRBD2 identical over 11 bases. Trimming removed 4 bases from V and 0 bases from J; junction bases left unmatched: 4. Germline lookup yields CDR1 KGHDR and CDR2 SFDVKD. This CDR3 has 17 residues. Written as DNA, the CDR3 is TGTGCCACCAGTGACTGGGGACTAGCGGACTCCTACAATGAGCAGTTCTTC. Protein sequence: CATSDWGLADSYNEQFF.

This clonotype was recorded only once. The genes are TRBV5-1 and TRBJ1-1; no firm D call. CDR3 length equals 14 residues. The germline gives CDR1 SGHRS, CDR2 YFSETQ. Trimming left V 2 bases short and J 8 bases short, with 16 bases between. CDR3 DNA: TGCGCCAGCAGCTTAATGAGCCTCGACCTCGAAGCTTTCTTT. Translation gives CASSLMSLDLEAFF. The full variable domain, its missing parts supplied by reference TRBV5-1 and TRBJ1-1, is KAGVTQTPRYLIKTRGQQVTLSCSPISGHRSVSWYQQTPGQGLQFLFEYFSETQRNKGNFPGRFSGRQFSNSRSEMNVSTLELGDSALYLCASSLMSLDLEAFFGQGTRLTVV.

This clonotype came up many times. V usage is TRBV7-9 and J usage is TRBJ1-1, with TRBD1 identical over 9 bases. There are 15 residues in the CDR3. The germline gives CDR1 SEHNR, CDR2 FQNEAQ (reference sequence). V lost 5 bases to trimming and J lost 2 bases; unmatched junction nucleotides: 6. CDR3 coding DNA: TGTGCCAGCAGCCAGGGACAGGGAGCTAACACTGAAGCTTTCTTT. Its translation is CASSQGQGANTEAFF.

The chain joins TRBV19 to TRBJ1-1, with D possibly being TRBD1 (6 bases). Looked up from germline, CDR1 is LNHDA and CDR2 is SQIVND (reference sequence). Trimming cost V 7 bases and J 1 base, with 13 bases left between them. The CDR3 totals 14 residues. The chain's CDR3 is CASITGISNTEAFF. The CDR3, as DNA: TGTGCCAGTATAACAGGGATATCGAACACTGAAGCTTTCTTT.

This chain joins TRBV5-6 and TRBJ1-2, with D unclear. Looked up from germline, CDR1 is SGHDT and CDR2 is YYEEEE. The CDR3 sequence is 13 residues long. V was cut by 0 bases and J by 7 bases, with 10 bases left in between. CDR3 sequence: CASSLDPGFGYTF. As DNA, the CDR3 is TGTGCCAGCAGCTTGGATCCCGGGTTTGGCTACACCTTC.

The chain has TRBV12-3 or TRBV12-4 and TRBJ2-7; 8 bases fit TRBD1. There are 14 residues in the CDR3. With V trimmed by 7 bases and J by 1 base, 6 bases remained unmatched. The CDR3 is CASTGQGASYEQYF. The CDR3, as DNA: TGTGCCAGCACCGGACAGGGAGCGTCCTACGAGCAGTACTTC.

On this clonotype: At one end the junction does not follow the germline gene, possibly because of a read error. The J gene is TRBJ1-1, the V gene TRBV19; TRBD1 aligns across 7 bases. The CDR3 is 17 residues long. Germline-derived CDR1 and CDR2 are LNHDA and SQIVND (reference sequence). CDR3 coding DNA: TGTGCCAGTAGTATAATGTACAGGGGACCCTTGAACACTGAAGCTTCCTTT. Translation: CASSIMYRGPLNTEASF.

The J gene is TRBJ1-2, the V gene TRBV7-9, with D unclear. The V and J ends lost 5 bases and 8 bases respectively, with 21 bases between them. CDR1 and CDR2 from the germline V gene are SEHNR and FQNEAQ (reference sequence). CDR3 length: 15 residues. Here the CDR3 DNA reads TGTGCCAGCAGCCCCGAAGTGACGCGGACGGGCGGCTACACCTTC. Its translation is CASSPEVTRTGGYTF.

This chain links TRBV10-1 with TRBJ1-6; a weak D match, TRBD1 (6 bases). Germline assignment: CDR1 WNHNN and CDR2 SYGVQD (reference sequence). This CDR3 has 16 residues. Trimming pared 4 bases from V and 7 bases from J, leaving 17 bases between. The CDR3 protein is CASSGTYRESNSPLHF. As DNA, the CDR3 is TGCGCCAGCAGTGGGACCTACAGGGAATCCAATTCACCCCTCCACTTT.

This clonotype was seen at least ten times. V and J are TRBV14 and TRBJ2-2; D tentatively reads TRBD1 or TRBD2 (5 bases each). V lost 1 base to trimming and J lost 0 bases, with 9 bases between them. Per germline, CDR1 SGHDN and CDR2 FVKESK. This CDR3 is built from 16 residues. The CDR3 coding sequence is TGTGCCAGCAGCCAAGGGGGGACGGCGAACACCGGGGAGCTGTTTTTT. The encoded protein is CASSQGGTANTGELFF.

The chain employs TRBV25-1 and TRBJ1-3, with D hard to call. Germline values: CDR1 MGHDK, CDR2 SYGVNS. CDR3 length: 15 residues. V lost 7 bases and J 0 bases, leaving 13 bases between the germline ends. The CDR3 sequence is CASTHGKNSGNTIYF. The CDR3 DNA reads as TGTGCCAGCACGCATGGTAAGAACTCTGGAAACACCATATATTTT.

The V gene is TRBV19, the J gene TRBJ2-7; D is perhaps TRBD1 (5 bases). V gave up 1 base and J gave up 7 bases, with 11 bases separating them. In germline, CDR1 is LNHDA, CDR2 SQIVND (reference sequence). The CDR3 is 13 amino acids. CDR3 loop: CASSIGQLREQYF. The CDR3 coding sequence is TGTGCCAGTAGTATAGGACAGCTTCGGGAGCAGTACTTC.